The entry below gives a single TCR beta chain sequence along with its context. This entry belongs to a study of sequential checkpoint blockade in melanoma. Background on the study: Arm A got nivolumab then ipilimumab; arm B the reverse, 1:1. Both treatment sequences were followed by maintenance nivolumab.

Germline values: CDR1 MNHEY, CDR2 SMNVEV (reference sequence). The CDR3 covers 16 residues. The sample's treatment: randomized to nivolumab then ipilimumab (arm A) or the reverse (arm B). DNA-damaging chemotherapy had not been given to any patient beforehand. PBMC sorting kept live CD3+CD8+ cells without CD19 or CD56. Clones were sequenced by immunoSEQ multiplex PCR, and TCRdb holds only the in-frame ones, with some missing. The top ten hold 22% of the sample, which has 25,000 to 30,000 clones, around 73% seen once. The receptor comes from a human donor with melanoma. The chain recombines TRBV27 with TRBJ2-5; the match to TRBD2 covers 10 bases. The J call may be wrong; the DNA end is better matched by TRBJ2-7. The starting material was CD8+ T cells sorted from blood (inferred from file names), obtained from a patient given nivolumab and ipilimumab in sequence. The CDR3 region has the DNA TGTGCCAGCAGTTTAGGGCTACTAGCGGGACGCTACGAGCAGTACTTC. Amino acids: CASSLGLLAGRYEQYF.